Described below is a single TCR beta chain sequence and its context. Surgery without prior neoadjuvant therapy was the treatment of the selected pancreatic ductal adenocarcinoma patients. This entry belongs to a study of T cells in pancreatic ductal adenocarcinoma. In germline, CDR1 is MNHNS, CDR2 SASEGT. This CDR3 spans 15 amino acids. V was trimmed by 1 base and J by 3 bases, leaving 12 bases between them. Data came from immunoSEQ multiplex PCR; TCRdb stores just in-frame clones and leaves some out. Of over 90,000 clones in the sample, about 95% were seen once. The sample consisted of PBMCs. The receptor was isolated from a human donor with pancreatic ductal adenocarcinoma. V gene TRBV6-1 combines with J gene TRBJ1-1, with D unclear. CDR3 sequence reads: CASSEGRAEYTEAFF. The CDR3 nucleotides read TGTGCCAGCAGTGAAGGGAGGGCAGAATACACTGAAGCTTTCTTT.